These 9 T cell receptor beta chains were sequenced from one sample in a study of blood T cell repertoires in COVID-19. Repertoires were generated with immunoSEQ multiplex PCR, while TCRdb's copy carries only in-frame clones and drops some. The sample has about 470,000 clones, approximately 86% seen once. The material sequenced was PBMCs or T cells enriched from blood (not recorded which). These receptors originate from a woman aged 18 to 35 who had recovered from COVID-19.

CDR3 region: CASSLEQDTEAFF. Written as DNA, the CDR3 is TGTGCCAGCAGCTTAGAGCAGGACACTGAAGCTTTCTTT. The chain links TRBV7-2 to TRBJ1-1; D is undetermined. Germline loops: CDR1 SGHTA, CDR2 FQGNSA. The CDR3 is made up of 13 amino acids. V was clipped by 1 base and J by 3 bases, with 6 bases between them.

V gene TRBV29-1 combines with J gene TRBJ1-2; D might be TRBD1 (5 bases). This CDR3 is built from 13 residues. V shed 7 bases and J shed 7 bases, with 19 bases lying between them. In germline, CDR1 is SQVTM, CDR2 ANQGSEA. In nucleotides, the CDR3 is TGCAGCGCTATCCCTGGGGGGGAGGTTGGCTACACCTTC. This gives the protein CSAIPGGEVGYTF.

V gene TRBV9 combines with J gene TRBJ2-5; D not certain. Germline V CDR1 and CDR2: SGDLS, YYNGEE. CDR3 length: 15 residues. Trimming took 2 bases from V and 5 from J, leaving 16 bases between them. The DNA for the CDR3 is TGTGCCAGCAGCGTTTCGACCGGCCCCGGGGAGACCCAGTACTTC. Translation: CASSVSTGPGETQYF. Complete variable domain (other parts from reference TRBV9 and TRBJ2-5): DSGVTQTPKHLITATGQRVTLRCSPRSGDLSVYWYQQSLDQGLQFLIQYYNGEERAKGNILERFSAQQFPDLHSELNLSSLELGDSALYFCASSVSTGPGETQYFGPGTRLLVL.

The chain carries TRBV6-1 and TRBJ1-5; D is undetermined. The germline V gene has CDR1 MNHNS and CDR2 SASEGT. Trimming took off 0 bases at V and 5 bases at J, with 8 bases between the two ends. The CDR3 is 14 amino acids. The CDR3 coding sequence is TGTGCCAGCAGTGAAGCGCTGGCAGATCAGCCCCAGCATTTT. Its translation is CASSEALADQPQHF.

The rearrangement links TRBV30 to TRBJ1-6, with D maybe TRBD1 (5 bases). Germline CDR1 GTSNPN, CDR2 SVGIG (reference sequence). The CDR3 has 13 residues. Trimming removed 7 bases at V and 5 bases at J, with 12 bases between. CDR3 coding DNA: TGTGCCTTCGCAAAACAGGATAATTCACCCCTCCACTTT. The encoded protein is CAFAKQDNSPLHF.

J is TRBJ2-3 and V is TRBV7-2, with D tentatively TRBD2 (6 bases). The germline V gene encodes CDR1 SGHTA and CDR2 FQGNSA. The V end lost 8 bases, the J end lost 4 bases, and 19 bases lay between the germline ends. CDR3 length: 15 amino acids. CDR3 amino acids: CASSRWRGGADTQYF. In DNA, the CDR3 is TGTGCCAGCTCCCGATGGAGGGGAGGAGCAGATACGCAGTATTTT.

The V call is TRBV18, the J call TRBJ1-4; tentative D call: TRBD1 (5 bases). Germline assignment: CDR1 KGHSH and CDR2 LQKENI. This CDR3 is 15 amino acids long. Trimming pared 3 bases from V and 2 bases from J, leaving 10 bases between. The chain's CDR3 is CASSPSGRTNEKLFF. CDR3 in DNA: TGTGCCAGCTCACCCTCAGGGAGGACTAATGAAAAACTGTTTTTT.

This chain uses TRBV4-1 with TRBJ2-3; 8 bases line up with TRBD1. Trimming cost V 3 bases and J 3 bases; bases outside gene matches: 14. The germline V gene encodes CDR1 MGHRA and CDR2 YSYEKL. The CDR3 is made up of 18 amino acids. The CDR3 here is CASSHVLRDRRRTDTQYF. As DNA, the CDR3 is TGCGCCAGCAGCCACGTTTTAAGGGACAGGAGGAGGACAGATACGCAGTATTTT.

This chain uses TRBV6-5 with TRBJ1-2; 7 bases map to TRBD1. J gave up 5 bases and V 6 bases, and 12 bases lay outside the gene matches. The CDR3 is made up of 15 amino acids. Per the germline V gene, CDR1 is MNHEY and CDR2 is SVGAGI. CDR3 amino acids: CASSSGTAVFYGYTF. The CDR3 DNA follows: TGTGCCAGCAGCTCCGGGACAGCCGTATTTTATGGCTACACCTTC.